What follows are 27 T cell receptor beta chains derived from one specimen sequenced in a study of shared clonotypes between healthy human individuals. The naive CD8 subset, CD45RO-negative cells positively selected for CCR7, excluded terminally differentiated effector memory CD45RA+ cells. The protocol was immunoSEQ multiplex PCR, while the TCRdb copy is restricted to in-frame clones and leaves out a portion. The sample lists nearly 2 million clones, approximately 94% occurring once. Sequencing was carried out using naive CD8+ T cells sorted from blood. Receptors were obtained from a man aged 18 to 29 in good health.

The rearrangement uses TRBV9 and TRBJ1-2; no clear D gene. Germline CDR1 and CDR2: SGDLS and YYNGEE. The CDR3 consists of 13 residues. V dropped 4 bases and J dropped 1 base, with 8 bases sitting between them. CDR3 amino acids: CASSPNSNYGYTF. CDR3 in DNA: TGTGCCAGCAGCCCGAATAGTAACTATGGCTACACCTTC. Based on the CDR3 plus reference TRBV9 and TRBJ1-2, the full variable domain is DSGVTQTPKHLITATGQRVTLRCSPRSGDLSVYWYQQSLDQGLQFLIQYYNGEERAKGNILERFSAQQFPDLHSELNLSSLELGDSALYFCASSPNSNYGYTFGSGTRLTVV.

The J gene is TRBJ2-1, the V gene TRBV30; D not resolved. Trimming took 0 bases from V and 4 from J, leaving 7 bases between them. The CDR3 runs 13 residues. Germline V lookup: CDR1 GTSNPN, CDR2 SVGIG (reference sequence). The CDR3 sequence is CAWSVIWYNEQFF. In nucleotides, the CDR3 is TGTGCCTGGAGTGTAATCTGGTACAATGAGCAGTTCTTC.

This sequence joins TRBV2 and TRBJ2-4, with a weak D call TRBD2 (7 bases). Trimming cost V 6 bases and J 0 bases, with 15 bases left between them. CDR3 size: 16 residues. Germline V lookup: CDR1 SNHLY, CDR2 FYNNEI. The CDR3 sequence: CASRAGHQIAKNIQYF. The CDR3 DNA is TGTGCCAGCAGAGCGGGACACCAAATAGCCAAAAACATTCAGTACTTC.

The chain is built from TRBV9 and TRBJ2-5; 12 bases match TRBD1. J gave up 5 bases and V 3 bases, and 5 bases lay outside the gene matches. The CDR3 loop spans 15 amino acids. The germline V gene encodes CDR1 SGDLS and CDR2 YYNGEE. In nucleotides, the CDR3 is TGTGCCAGCAGCGCAGCCGGGACAGGGGGCGAGACCCAGTACTTC. It encodes CASSAAGTGGETQYF.

The J gene is TRBJ2-7, the V gene TRBV11-2; D tentatively fits TRBD1 or TRBD2 (5 bases each). Per germline, CDR1 SGHAT and CDR2 FQNNGV. CDR3 size: 15 residues. The germline V and J ends were trimmed by 5 bases and 2 bases, with 16 bases remaining between them. CDR3 DNA sequence: TGTGCCAGCAGCGCCCCCGGGACCGGACCCTACGAGCAGTACTTC. It specifies CASSAPGTGPYEQYF.

The chain recombines TRBV7-3 with TRBJ2-7; D is perhaps TRBD1 (7 bases). The germline V gene has CDR1 SGHTA and CDR2 FQGTGA. V was pared by 2 bases and J by 4 bases, with 15 bases between. CDR3 length equals 15 residues. The CDR3 spells CASSLFPGGNYEQYF. In DNA form, the CDR3 reads TGTGCCAGCAGCTTATTCCCAGGGGGGAATTACGAGCAGTACTTC.

CDR3 region: CASSTSLHEQYF. CDR3 bases: TGCGCCAGCAGCACTAGTCTCCACGAGCAGTACTTC. The rearrangement uses TRBV10-2 and TRBJ2-7; the D gene is possibly TRBD2 (5 bases). V was pared by 6 bases and J by 5 bases, with 11 bases between. This CDR3 spans 12 amino acids. Germline lookup yields CDR1 WSHSY and CDR2 SAAADI.

In DNA, the CDR3 is TGTGCCAGCAGCTTCACTAGCGGGGGGCTCACAGATACGCAGTATTTT. It encodes CASSFTSGGLTDTQYF. This chain connects TRBV11-2 to TRBJ2-3; 12 bases match TRBD2. The V gene's germline CDR1 is SGHAT and CDR2 FQNNGV. CDR3 length: 16 amino acids. Losses at the gene ends were 3 bases for V and 2 bases for J; bases not matched to a gene: 3.

This rearrangement joins TRBV21-1 to TRBJ2-3; the table's D call, TRBD2, was not checked against the DNA. TRBV21-1 corresponds to a pseudogene. The CDR3 covers 15 residues. The CDR3: CASSKGRENTDTQYF. The CDR3 nucleotides read TGTGCCAGCAGCAAAGGGCGGGAGAACACAGATACGCAGTATTTT.

The chain uses TRBV15 and TRBJ2-3; D perhaps matches TRBD2 (6 bases). CDR1 LNHNV and CDR2 YYDKDF come from the germline V gene (reference sequence). Trimming removed 6 bases from V and 6 bases from J, with 22 bases in between. The CDR3 has 16 residues. The chain's CDR3 is CATSFGTEIPSDTQYF. The CDR3, as DNA: TGTGCCACCAGTTTCGGGACTGAAATACCCTCCGATACGCAGTATTTT.

The V gene is TRBV5-4, the J gene TRBJ2-1, with TRBD2 matching over 8 bases. The CDR3 runs 15 residues. Unmatched junction bases numbered 9, after V lost 2 bases and J lost 8 bases. Germline-derived CDR1 and CDR2 are SGHNT and YYREEE (reference sequence). The CDR3 sequence is CASSLVYGGADEQFF. The CDR3 region has the DNA TGTGCCAGCAGCTTAGTGTACGGGGGGGCCGATGAGCAGTTCTTC.

Only a few counts were recorded for this clone. V is TRBV28 and J is TRBJ1-1; 9 nucleotides line up with TRBD1. CDR1 MDHEN and CDR2 SYDVKM come from the germline V gene. J was trimmed by 0 bases and V by 5 bases; bases with no gene match: 4. The CDR3 consists of 15 residues. The DNA of the CDR3 is TGTGCCAGCAGTCTCGGACAGGGGATGAACACTGAAGCTTTCTTT. Its protein is CASSLGQGMNTEAFF. The full variable domain, its missing parts supplied by reference TRBV28 and TRBJ1-1, is DVKVTQSSRYLVKRTGEKVFLECVQDMDHENMFWYRQDPGLGLRLIYFSYDVKMKEKGDIPEGYSVSREKKERFSLILESASTNQTSMYLCASSLGQGMNTEAFFGQGTRLTVV.

This chain links TRBV11-2 with TRBJ2-1; 14 bases are shared with TRBD2. CDR1 SGHAT and CDR2 FQNNGV come from the germline V gene. CDR3 length: 16 amino acids. The V segment lost 5 bases and the J segment 8 bases; nucleotides outside the gene matches: 8. This chain's CDR3 is CASSPTSGRVIDEQFF. In nucleotides, the CDR3 is TGTGCCAGCAGCCCGACTAGCGGGAGGGTAATCGATGAGCAGTTCTTC.

The table lists this clone with a count of one. The chain employs TRBV5-1 and TRBJ2-3; D call uncertain. Germline CDR1 and CDR2: SGHRS and YFSETQ. The CDR3 loop spans 14 amino acids. V was clipped by 3 bases and J by 7 bases, with 15 bases between them. CDR3 DNA: TGCGCCAGCAGCTCATCGGACCCGCTGCATACGCAGTATTTT. It codes for CASSSSDPLHTQYF.

The gene calls are TRBV5-1 and TRBJ1-2; D gene unclear. The CDR3 consists of 13 residues. V gave up 0 bases and J gave up 6 bases, with 9 bases separating them. In germline, CDR1 is SGHRS, CDR2 YFSETQ. This CDR3 reads CASSLEGVNGYTF. The CDR3 nucleotides are TGCGCCAGCAGCTTGGAAGGAGTGAATGGCTACACCTTC.

The V gene is TRBV7-9, the J gene TRBJ2-3; 7 bases are shared with TRBD2. CDR1 and CDR2 (germline): SEHNR, FQNEAQ (reference sequence). V was clipped by 4 bases and J by 1 base; unmatched bases: 5. The CDR3 extends over 15 amino acids. The CDR3 spells CASSSGGGGTDTQYF. CDR3 sequence (DNA): TGTGCCAGCAGCTCTGGGGGAGGGGGCACAGATACGCAGTATTTT.

This chain links TRBV6-5 with TRBJ2-2; no clear D. CDR1 is MNHEY and CDR2 is SVGAGI in the germline V gene. V lost 1 base and J 5 bases, leaving 5 bases between the germline ends. This CDR3 is built from 13 residues. CDR3 coding DNA: TGTGCCAGCAGTTACTGGGTGACCGGGGAGCTGTTTTTT. As protein: CASSYWVTGELFF.

Only one count was recorded for this clone. DNA of the CDR3: TGTGCCAGCAGCTCTAGCGGCCATTACACCGGGGAGCTGTTTTTT. Translation: CASSSSGHYTGELFF. The rearrangement joins TRBV11-2 to TRBJ2-2; 7 bases line up with TRBD2. Germline V lookup: CDR1 SGHAT, CDR2 FQNNGV. The CDR3 has 15 amino acids. The V and J ends lost 4 bases and 3 bases, in that order; junction bases with no gene match: 5.

The chain couples TRBV15 to TRBJ2-1; 7 nucleotides line up with TRBD2. The CDR3 contains 16 residues. Germline CDR1 is LNHNV and CDR2 is YYDKDF (reference sequence). Germline trimming cut 0 bases from V and 2 bases from J; bases unmatched to any gene: 4. The CDR3 sequence is CATSRDVAGAYNEQFF. In DNA, the CDR3 is TGTGCCACCAGCAGAGATGTAGCGGGTGCCTACAATGAGCAGTTCTTC.

This clone came up once. This rearrangement joins TRBV25-1 to TRBJ2-3; 13 positions match TRBD2. The V segment lost 4 bases and the J segment 2 bases; nucleotides outside the gene matches: 9. The germline gives CDR1 MGHDK, CDR2 SYGVNS. The CDR3 sequence is 18 residues long. For the CDR3, the DNA is TGTGCCAGCAGTGGTTGGACTAGCGGGAGTGGTCCCACAGATACGCAGTATTTT. Translating it yields CASSGWTSGSGPTDTQYF.

This rearrangement joins TRBV9 to TRBJ1-1; possibly TRBD1 for D (6 bases). The CDR3 has 13 amino acids. Germline V CDR1 and CDR2: SGDLS, YYNGEE. V lost 5 bases and J lost 5, with 13 bases in between. CDR3 amino acids: CASSSGARTEAFF. Written as DNA, the CDR3 is TGTGCCAGCAGTTCGGGGGCGCGGACTGAAGCTTTCTTT.

This clone was seen just once. V and J are TRBV30 and TRBJ1-1; D not certain. The CDR3 extends over 15 amino acids. The V and J ends lost 0 bases and 0 bases respectively, with 11 bases between them. In germline, CDR1 is GTSNPN, CDR2 SVGIG (reference sequence). Here the CDR3 DNA reads TGTGCCTGGAGTGTACCCCTAAGGCTGAACACTGAAGCTTTCTTT. Its translation is CAWSVPLRLNTEAFF.

The chain links TRBV5-6 to TRBJ2-3, with no clear D. From germline, CDR1 is SGHDT and CDR2 YYEEEE. The CDR3 consists of 14 residues. V was clipped by 1 base and J by 3 bases, with 9 bases between them. The CDR3 here is CASSLFGGTDTQYF. DNA for the CDR3: TGTGCCAGCAGCTTGTTCGGCGGTACAGATACGCAGTATTTT.

This clone appeared a single time. This chain links TRBV28 with TRBJ1-1, with 7 bases fitting TRBD1. The CDR3 consists of 15 residues. The V gene end was trimmed by 3 bases and the J gene end by 4 bases; junction bases not matched to a gene: 8. Germline V gene data show CDR1 as MDHEN and CDR2 as SYDVKM. CDR3: CASSFPRQGVTEAFF. CDR3 bases: TGTGCCAGCAGTTTTCCCCGACAGGGAGTCACTGAAGCTTTCTTT.

This sequence joins TRBV5-1 and TRBJ2-7; D is possibly TRBD1 (5 bases). Germline assignment: CDR1 SGHRS and CDR2 YFSETQ. The V gene lost 0 bases and the J gene lost 6 bases, with 10 bases spanning the gap. The CDR3 is 13 residues long. Written as DNA, the CDR3 is TGCGCCAGCAGCTTGGCCCAGGGCTCCGAGCAGTACTTC. It translates to CASSLAQGSEQYF.

Comment on this clone: This CDR3 is also generated by other DNA sequences in the sample. The genes are TRBV4-1 and TRBJ2-7; D perhaps matches TRBD2 (6 bases). This CDR3 has 14 residues. Germline CDR1 MGHRA, CDR2 YSYEKL. Trimming cost V 1 base and J 3 bases, with 10 bases left between them. In nucleotides, the CDR3 is TGCGCCAGCAGCCAAGTTGGCGGGAACTACGAGCAGTACTTC. Protein: CASSQVGGNYEQYF.

The chain recombines TRBV30 with TRBJ1-2; D may be TRBD1 (5 bases). This CDR3 contains 16 residues. Germline V lookup: CDR1 GTSNPN, CDR2 SVGIG (reference sequence). With 0 bases removed from V and 7 bases from J, the gap between germline ends came to 21 bases. The CDR3, as DNA: TGTGCCTGGAGTGTAGGGCCCGTGGGGGACGAACGTGGCTACACCTTC. As protein: CAWSVGPVGDERGYTF.